The 13 T cell receptor beta chains below all came from one sample that was sequenced in a study of Ad26.COV2.S vaccination and SARS-CoV-2 variants. Repertoires were generated with immunoSEQ multiplex PCR, while TCRdb's copy carries only in-frame clones and drops some. This sample has about 320,000 clones, with 85% found just once. As to treatment: around 19 received Ad26.COV2.S at low or high dose, single or two shots; roughly 5 received placebo; per-sample allocation not given. At day 63 after the first vaccine or placebo injection, samples were drawn. The specimen was peripheral blood, collected in a trial of Ad26.COV2.S vaccine versus placebo. The receptors stem from a person between 18 and 60 years old who received the Ad26.COV2.S COVID-19 vaccine or a placebo.

The V and J genes are TRBV2 and TRBJ1-5; no firm D call. Trimming removed 7 bases at V and 7 bases at J, with 20 bases between. The CDR3 runs 15 residues. Germline-derived CDR1 and CDR2 are SNHLY and FYNNEI. CDR3 sequence (DNA): TGTGCCAGCACCCCCAGGCGGAGGGTAGACCAGCCCCAGCATTTT. Its protein is CASTPRRRVDQPQHF.

The V call is TRBV6-5, the J call TRBJ1-1, with a weak D call TRBD1 (6 bases). The V and J ends lost 7 bases and 1 base respectively, with 10 bases between them. The CDR3 consists of 13 residues. Germline CDR1 reads MNHEY; CDR2 reads SVGAGI. The CDR3 here is CASNKQGNTEAFF. The CDR3 region has the DNA TGTGCCAGCAATAAACAGGGGAACACTGAAGCTTTCTTT.

The rearrangement links TRBV12-5 to TRBJ1-5, with D unresolved. The CDR3 runs to 15 residues. Looked up from germline, CDR1 is LGHNT and CDR2 is FRNRAP. V lost 5 bases and J 6 bases, leaving 17 bases between the germline ends. CDR3 protein: CASGPHGRFGQPQHF. The CDR3 nucleotides are TGTGCTAGTGGTCCCCATGGTCGGTTCGGTCAGCCCCAGCATTTT.

This chain joins TRBV18 and TRBJ1-5; D may be TRBD1 (6 bases). V shed 2 bases and J shed 11 bases, with 13 bases lying between them. Germline-derived CDR1 and CDR2 are KGHSH and LQKENI. The CDR3 extends over 13 amino acids. CDR3 amino acids: CASSPELQGSQHF. The CDR3 nucleotides are TGTGCCAGCTCACCAGAGCTACAGGGCTCCCAGCATTTT.

A note on this clone: The same CDR3 is also encoded by other DNA sequences in this sample. V usage is TRBV18 and J usage is TRBJ1-5; D remains ambiguous. Germline lookup yields CDR1 KGHSH and CDR2 LQKENI. V shed 2 bases and J shed 1 base, with 3 bases lying between them. The CDR3 contains 13 residues. DNA of the CDR3: TGTGCCAGCTCACCAGGGAGCAATCAGCCCCAGCATTTT. Its protein is CASSPGSNQPQHF.

The V and J genes are TRBV4-1 and TRBJ2-5; D call uncertain. Trimming removed 4 bases from V and 0 bases from J, with 12 bases in between. CDR3 length equals 15 residues. Germline CDR1 MGHRA, CDR2 YSYEKL. The CDR3 protein is CASSRADMYQETQYF. Written as DNA, the CDR3 is TGCGCCAGCAGCCGGGCAGATATGTACCAAGAGACCCAGTACTTC.

The chain recombines TRBV7-3 with TRBJ2-1; 7 nucleotides line up with TRBD2. The CDR3 extends over 13 amino acids. The V and J ends lost 5 bases and 10 bases, in that order; junction bases with no gene match: 8. Germline values: CDR1 SGHTA, CDR2 FQGTGA. The CDR3 protein is CASSPPSGAEQFF. In DNA form, the CDR3 reads TGTGCCAGCAGCCCACCGAGCGGGGCAGAGCAGTTCTTC.

The genes are TRBV4-1 and TRBJ1-1; possible D gene TRBD1, 5 bases. The CDR3 runs to 15 residues. Per the germline V gene, CDR1 is MGHRA and CDR2 is YSYEKL. V was pared by 4 bases and J by 1 base, with 13 bases between. CDR3: CASSLLRGSNTEAFF. The CDR3 region has the DNA TGCGCCAGCAGCCTTTTAAGGGGCTCGAACACTGAAGCTTTCTTT.

In this sample, this clone turned up a few times. V usage is TRBV6-5 and J usage is TRBJ1-2; tentatively, D is TRBD1 (6 bases). This CDR3 has 13 amino acids. Germline V gives CDR1 MNHEY, CDR2 SVGAGI. Trimming cost V 6 bases and J 5 bases, with 13 bases left between them. The CDR3 region has the DNA TGTGCCAGCAGCCGGGGGGCGGATTATGGCTACACCTTC. This encodes CASSRGADYGYTF.

The gene calls are TRBV2 and TRBJ1-6; 10 nucleotides line up with TRBD1. Germline V lookup: CDR1 SNHLY, CDR2 FYNNEI. V trimming: 6 bases; J trimming: 3 bases; junction bases outside the gene matches: 2. The CDR3 has 15 residues. The CDR3 DNA reads as TGTGCCAGCAGCCGGGACAGGGGCTATAATTCACCCCTCCACTTT. Protein product: CASSRDRGYNSPLHF.

This clone showed up just once. The rearrangement uses TRBV6-6 and TRBJ1-5, with D possibly TRBD1 on 5 matching bases. Germline assignment: CDR1 MNHNY and CDR2 SVGAGI (reference sequence). The CDR3 has 13 amino acids. V gave up 10 bases and J gave up 4 bases, with 14 bases separating them. In DNA, the CDR3 is TGTGCCACCCATCGGGGGGTGAATCAGCCCCAGCATTTT. It yields the protein CATHRGVNQPQHF.

This clone was counted a single time. CDR3: CASSSQGWDQPQHF. CDR3 coding DNA: TGTGCCAGCAGCTCGCAAGGTTGGGATCAGCCCCAGCATTTT. The chain joins TRBV7-2 to TRBJ1-5; D is unresolved. Germline CDR1 SGHTA, CDR2 FQGNSA. This CDR3 has 14 amino acids. V was clipped by 4 bases and J by 5 bases, with 12 bases between them.

The rearrangement joins TRBV7-9 to TRBJ2-4; 9 bases line up with TRBD1. V lost 5 bases, J lost 7 bases, and 9 bases stayed unmatched. This CDR3 spans 15 amino acids. CDR1 is SEHNR and CDR2 is FQNEAQ in the germline V gene (reference sequence). The CDR3 loop reads CASSLTGTGLNIQYF. CDR3 coding DNA: TGTGCCAGCAGCCTCACCGGGACAGGGTTGAACATTCAGTACTTC.